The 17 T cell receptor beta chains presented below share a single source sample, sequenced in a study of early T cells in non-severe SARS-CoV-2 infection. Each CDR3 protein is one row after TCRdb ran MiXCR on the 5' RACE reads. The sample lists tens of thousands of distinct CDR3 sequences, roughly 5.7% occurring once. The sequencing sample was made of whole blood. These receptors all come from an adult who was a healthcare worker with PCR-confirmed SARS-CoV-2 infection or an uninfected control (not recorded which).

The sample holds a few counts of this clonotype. CDR3 in amino acids: CASSYSGLQETQYF. CDR3 bases: TGTGCCAGCAGTTACTCGGGACTACAAGAGACCCAGTACTTC. V and J are TRBV6-2 or TRBV6-3 and TRBJ2-5; 7 bases agree with TRBD2. The V gene end was trimmed by 0 bases and the J gene end by 2 bases; junction bases not matched to a gene: 0. Germline V gene data show CDR1 as MNHEY and CDR2 as SVGEGT. This CDR3 contains 14 residues.

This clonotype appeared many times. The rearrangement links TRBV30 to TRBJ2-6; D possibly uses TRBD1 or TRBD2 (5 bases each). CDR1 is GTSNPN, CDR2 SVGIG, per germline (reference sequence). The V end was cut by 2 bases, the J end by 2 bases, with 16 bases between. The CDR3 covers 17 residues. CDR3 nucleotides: TGTGCCTGGAGTTTGCGTCAGGGAGTCCCTGGGGCCAACGTCCTGACTTTC. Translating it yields CAWSLRQGVPGANVLTF.

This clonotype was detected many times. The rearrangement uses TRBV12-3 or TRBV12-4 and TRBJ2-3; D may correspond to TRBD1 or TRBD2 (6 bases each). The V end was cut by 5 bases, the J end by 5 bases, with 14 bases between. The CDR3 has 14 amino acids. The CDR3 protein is CASSMGGTRDTQYF. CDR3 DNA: TGTGCCAGCAGTATGGGGGGCACCAGAGATACGCAGTATTTT.

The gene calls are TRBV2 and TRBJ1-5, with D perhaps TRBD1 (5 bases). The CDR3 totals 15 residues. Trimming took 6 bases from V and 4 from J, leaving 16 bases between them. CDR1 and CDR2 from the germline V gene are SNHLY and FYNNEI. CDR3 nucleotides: TGTGCCAGCAGGCGGGGCAATAGTGGGAATCAGCCCCAGCATTTT. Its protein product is CASRRGNSGNQPQHF.

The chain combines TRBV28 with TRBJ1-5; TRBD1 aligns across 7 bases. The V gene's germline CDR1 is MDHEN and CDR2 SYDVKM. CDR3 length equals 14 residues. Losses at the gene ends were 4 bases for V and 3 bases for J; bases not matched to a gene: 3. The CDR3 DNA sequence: TGTGCCAGCAGTTCGACAGGGTACAATCAGCCCCAGCATTTT. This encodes CASSSTGYNQPQHF.

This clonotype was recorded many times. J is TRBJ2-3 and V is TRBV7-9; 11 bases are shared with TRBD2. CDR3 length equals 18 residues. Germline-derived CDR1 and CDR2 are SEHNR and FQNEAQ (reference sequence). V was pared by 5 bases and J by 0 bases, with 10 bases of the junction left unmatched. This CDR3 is CASSPPRLAGFSTDTQYF. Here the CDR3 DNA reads TGTGCCAGCAGCCCCCCTCGACTAGCGGGGTTTAGCACAGATACGCAGTATTTT. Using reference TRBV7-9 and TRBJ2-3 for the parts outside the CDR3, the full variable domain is DTGVSQNPRHKITKRGQNVTFRCDPISEHNRLYWYRQTLGQGPEFLTYFQNEAQLEKSRLLSDRFSAERPKGSFSTLEIQRTEQGDSAMYLCASSPPRLAGFSTDTQYFGPGTRLTVL.

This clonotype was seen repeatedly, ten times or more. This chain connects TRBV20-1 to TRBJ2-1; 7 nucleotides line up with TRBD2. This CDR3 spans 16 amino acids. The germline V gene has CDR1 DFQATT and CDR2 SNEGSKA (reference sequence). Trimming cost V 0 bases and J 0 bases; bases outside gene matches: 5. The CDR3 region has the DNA TGCAGTGCTAGAGATCGGCGGGGGAGCTCCTACAATGAGCAGTTCTTC. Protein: CSARDRRGSSYNEQFF.

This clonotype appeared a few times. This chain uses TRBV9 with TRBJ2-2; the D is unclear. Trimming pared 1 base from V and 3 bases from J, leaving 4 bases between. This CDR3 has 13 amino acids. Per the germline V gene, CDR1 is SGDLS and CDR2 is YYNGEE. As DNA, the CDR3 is TGTGCCAGCAGCGTAACCGACACCGGGGAGCTGTTTTTT. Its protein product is CASSVTDTGELFF.

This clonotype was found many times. DNA of the CDR3: TGTGCCAGCAGGGCGGGACAGTATAATTCACCCCTCCACTTT. Translating gives CASRAGQYNSPLHF. The V gene is TRBV12-3 or TRBV12-4, the J gene TRBJ1-6, with TRBD1 identical over 7 bases. The CDR3 is 14 amino acids. The ends lost 6 bases at V and 4 bases at J; junction bases unmatched: 3.

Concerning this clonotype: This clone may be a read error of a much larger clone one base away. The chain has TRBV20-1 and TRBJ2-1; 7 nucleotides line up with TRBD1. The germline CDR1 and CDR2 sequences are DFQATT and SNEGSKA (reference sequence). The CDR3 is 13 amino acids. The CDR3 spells CSAPRDRYNGQFF. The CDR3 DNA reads TGCAGTGCTCCCCGGGACAGATACAATGGGCAGTTCTTC.

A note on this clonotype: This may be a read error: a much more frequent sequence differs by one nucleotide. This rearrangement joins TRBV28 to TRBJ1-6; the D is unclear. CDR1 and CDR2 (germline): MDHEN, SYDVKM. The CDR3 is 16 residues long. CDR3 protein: CAGSLIDVRRNSPLHF. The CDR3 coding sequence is TGTGCCGGCAGTTTAATAGACGTCAGGCGGAATTCACCCCTCCACTTT.

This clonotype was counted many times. CDR3 residues: CASSLRGGEQYF. In nucleotides, the CDR3 is TGTGCCAGCAGTTTGAGGGGGGGAGAGCAGTACTTC. The chain links TRBV27 to TRBJ2-7; TRBD2 is a possible D gene (7 bases). This CDR3 has 12 residues. Germline lookup yields CDR1 MNHEY and CDR2 SMNVEV (reference sequence). Between the trimmed V and J ends, which lost 3 bases and 7 bases, there was a span of 10 bases.

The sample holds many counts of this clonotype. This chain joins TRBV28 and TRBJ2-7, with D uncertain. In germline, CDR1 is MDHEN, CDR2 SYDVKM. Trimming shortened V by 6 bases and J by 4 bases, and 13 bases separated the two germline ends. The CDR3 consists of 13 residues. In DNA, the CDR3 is TGTGCCAGCAGGCAAACGGTGCCTTACGAGCAGTACTTC. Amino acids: CASRQTVPYEQYF. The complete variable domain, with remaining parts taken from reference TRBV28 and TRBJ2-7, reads DVKVTQSSRYLVKRTGEKVFLECVQDMDHENMFWYRQDPGLGLRLIYFSYDVKMKEKGDIPEGYSVSREKKERFSLILESASTNQTSMYLCASRQTVPYEQYFGPGTRLTVT.

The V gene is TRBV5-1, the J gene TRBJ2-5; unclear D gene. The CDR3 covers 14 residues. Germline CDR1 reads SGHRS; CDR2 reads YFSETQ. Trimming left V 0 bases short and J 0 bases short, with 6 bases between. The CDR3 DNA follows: TGCGCCAGCAGCTTGGGAGTTAACCAAGAGACCCAGTACTTC. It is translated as CASSLGVNQETQYF.

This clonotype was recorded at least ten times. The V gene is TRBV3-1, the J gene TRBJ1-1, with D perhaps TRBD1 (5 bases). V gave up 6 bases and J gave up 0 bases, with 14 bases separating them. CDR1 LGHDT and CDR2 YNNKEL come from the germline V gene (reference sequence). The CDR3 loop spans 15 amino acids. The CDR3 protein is CASSSKGTMNTEAFF. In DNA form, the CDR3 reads TGTGCCAGCAGTTCAAAGGGGACCATGAACACTGAAGCTTTCTTT.

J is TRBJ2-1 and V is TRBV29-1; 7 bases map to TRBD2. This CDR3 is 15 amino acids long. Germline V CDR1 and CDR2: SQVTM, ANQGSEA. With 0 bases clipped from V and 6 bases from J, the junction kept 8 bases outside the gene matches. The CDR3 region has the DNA TGCAGCGTTGAAGATCCGGGGACTATACTCAATGAGCAGTTCTTC. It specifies CSVEDPGTILNEQFF.

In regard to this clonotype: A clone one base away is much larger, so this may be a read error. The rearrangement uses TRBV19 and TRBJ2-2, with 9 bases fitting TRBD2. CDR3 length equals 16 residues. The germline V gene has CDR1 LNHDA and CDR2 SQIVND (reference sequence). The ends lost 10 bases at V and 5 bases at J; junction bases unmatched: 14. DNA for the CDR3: TGTGCCACCTACCGGACGCGGGGGGGCTATACCGGGGAGCTGTTTTTT. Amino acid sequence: CATYRTRGGYTGELFF.